Below, 22 T cell receptor beta chains from the same sample are listed, as sequenced in a study of cytomegalovirus exposure and HLA in healthy donors. Primers: 60 Vbeta forward and 13 Jbeta reverse. Produced via immunoSEQ multiplex PCR; TCRdb's table is partial and in-frame only. The sample data list approximately 120,000 clones. Sample: PBMCs. The receptor source for this set is a man younger than 35 in good health and CMV-seronegative.

This chain links TRBV19 with TRBJ2-4, with D hard to call. The V gene's germline CDR1 is LNHDA and CDR2 SQIVND (reference sequence). The CDR3 is 13 residues long. V was pared by 5 bases and J by 6 bases, with 11 bases between. CDR3 sequence reads: CASSPSVANIQYF. In DNA form, the CDR3 reads TGTGCCAGTAGTCCATCGGTAGCAAACATTCAGTACTTC. Full variable domain (remainder filled in from reference TRBV19 and TRBJ2-4): DGGITQSPKYLFRKEGQNVTLSCEQNLNHDAMYWYRQDPGQGLRLIYYSQIVNDFQKGDIAEGYSVSREKKESFPLTVTSAQKNPTAFYLCASSPSVANIQYFGAGTRLSVL.

The rearrangement links TRBV7-8 to TRBJ2-3; the D gene is possibly TRBD2 (6 bases). CDR1 and CDR2 from the germline V gene are SGHVS and FQNEAQ. The germline V and J ends were trimmed by 3 bases and 5 bases, with 12 bases remaining between them. This CDR3 is 14 amino acids long. The CDR3 reads CASSLSGGGDTQYF. CDR3 nucleotide sequence: TGTGCCAGCAGCTTGTCCGGGGGTGGAGATACGCAGTATTTT. Full variable domain (remainder filled in from reference TRBV7-8 and TRBJ2-3): GAGVSQSPRYKVAKRGQDVALRCDPISGHVSLFWYQQALGQGPEFLTYFQNEAQLDKSGLPSDRFFAERPEGSVSTLKIQRTQQEDSAVYLCASSLSGGGDTQYFGPGTRLTVL.

The chain combines TRBV30 with TRBJ2-2, with 7 bases lining up with TRBD1. With 1 base clipped from V and 5 bases from J, the junction kept 7 bases outside the gene matches. CDR3 length: 15 residues. Per the germline V gene, CDR1 is GTSNPN and CDR2 is SVGIG (reference sequence). As DNA, the CDR3 is TGTGCCTGGAGTGGAAAAGGGGGCAGGACCGGGGAGCTGTTTTTT. Translation gives CAWSGKGGRTGELFF.

This chain links TRBV7-2 with TRBJ2-7; a possible D gene is TRBD1 (5 bases). This CDR3 spans 17 amino acids. Trimming took off 4 bases at V and 3 bases at J, with 22 bases between the two ends. Per germline, CDR1 SGHTA and CDR2 FQGNSA. CDR3 loop: CASSSLEDSRSIYEQYF. DNA of the CDR3: TGTGCCAGCAGCTCCCTTGAAGACAGTCGGAGTATCTACGAGCAGTACTTC.

V gene TRBV29-1 combines with J gene TRBJ2-2; D not certain. The V end lost 4 bases, the J end lost 4 bases, and 4 bases lay between the germline ends. Germline-derived CDR1 and CDR2 are SQVTM and ANQGSEA. The CDR3 totals 11 residues. CDR3 nucleotides: TGCAGCGTTGGTATCACCGGGGAGCTGTTTTTT. Translated: CSVGITGELFF.

The gene calls are TRBV5-1 and TRBJ2-1, with a weak D call TRBD1 (5 bases). This CDR3 comprises 16 residues. CDR1 SGHRS and CDR2 YFSETQ come from the germline V gene. The V and J ends lost 0 bases and 1 base respectively, with 11 bases between them. CDR3 amino acids: CASSLVPQDSYNEQFF. The CDR3 DNA reads TGCGCCAGCAGCTTGGTTCCACAGGATTCCTACAATGAGCAGTTCTTC.

This chain connects TRBV6-6 to TRBJ2-6, with D tentatively TRBD2 (5 bases). The CDR3 consists of 15 residues. Trimming took off 2 bases at V and 0 bases at J, with 5 bases between the two ends. Germline V CDR1 and CDR2: MNHNY, SVGAGI (reference sequence). In DNA, the CDR3 is TGTGCCAGCAGTTACGGGAGCTCTGGGGCCAACGTCCTGACTTTC. Protein product: CASSYGSSGANVLTF.

J is TRBJ2-3 and V is TRBV11-2, with 8 bases that match TRBD2. The J segment lost 0 bases and the V segment lost 1 base, leaving 9 bases of the junction unmatched. Germline-derived CDR1 and CDR2 are SGHAT and FQNNGV. The CDR3 consists of 18 residues. This CDR3 is CASSLVPSGRTSTDTQYF. In nucleotides, the CDR3 is TGTGCCAGCAGCTTAGTGCCTAGCGGGCGGACTAGCACAGATACGCAGTATTTT.

V gene TRBV5-4 combines with J gene TRBJ1-2; TRBD1 agrees at 7 bases. The CDR3 runs 16 residues. With 3 bases clipped from V and 8 bases from J, the junction kept 16 bases outside the gene matches. Germline values: CDR1 SGHNT, CDR2 YYREEE (reference sequence). CDR3 coding DNA: TGTGCCAGCAGCTCAAATACAGGGGTCGGGTTGTGGGGCTACACCTTC. The encoded protein is CASSSNTGVGLWGYTF.

This chain joins TRBV28 and TRBJ2-7, with D maybe TRBD1 (5 bases). The CDR3 has 13 amino acids. V was pared by 2 bases and J by 4 bases, with 9 bases between. Germline CDR1 and CDR2: MDHEN and SYDVKM. The CDR3 nucleotides are TGTGCCAGCAGTTTACAGGGTGGGTACGAGCAGTACTTC. Its protein product is CASSLQGGYEQYF.

This chain joins TRBV7-2 and TRBJ1-1; 10 positions match TRBD1. The CDR3 has 16 amino acids. With V trimmed by 2 bases and J by 5 bases, 8 bases remained unmatched. The germline CDR1 and CDR2 sequences are SGHTA and FQGNSA. Here the CDR3 reads CASSLLRGDRGTEAFF. The CDR3 DNA sequence: TGTGCCAGCAGCTTACTGAGAGGGGACAGGGGTACTGAAGCTTTCTTT.

V is TRBV2 and J is TRBJ2-7, with 9 bases lining up with TRBD1. Germline trimming cut 8 bases from V and 6 bases from J; bases unmatched to any gene: 8. The germline CDR1 and CDR2 sequences are SNHLY and FYNNEI. The CDR3 loop spans 13 amino acids. The CDR3 sequence: CASLGTGRSEQYF. In nucleotides, the CDR3 is TGTGCCAGCCTTGGGACAGGGAGATCCGAGCAGTACTTC.

The CDR3 reads CASSPGSGGANSYEQYF. DNA for the CDR3: TGCGCCAGCAGCCCCGGGAGTGGTGGCGCTAACTCCTACGAGCAGTACTTC. The V and J genes are TRBV5-1 and TRBJ2-7, with D possibly being TRBD2 (6 bases). V lost 4 bases to trimming and J lost 0 bases, with 20 bases between them. There are 17 residues in the CDR3. Germline V lookup: CDR1 SGHRS, CDR2 YFSETQ.

The chain links TRBV27 to TRBJ2-1; D is perhaps TRBD2 (7 bases). Trimming removed 4 bases from V and 5 bases from J, with 15 bases in between. The CDR3 consists of 15 residues. Germline lookup yields CDR1 MNHEY and CDR2 SMNVEV (reference sequence). The CDR3 sequence: CASSWASGGNNEQFF. DNA of the CDR3: TGTGCCAGCAGTTGGGCGTCGGGGGGCAACAATGAGCAGTTCTTC.

This sequence joins TRBV10-2 and TRBJ1-5, with a possible D match to TRBD1 (6 bases). The V gene lost 8 bases and the J gene lost 4 bases, with 18 bases spanning the gap. This CDR3 has 15 amino acids. Germline CDR1 reads WSHSY; CDR2 reads SAAADI. The CDR3 nucleotides read TGCGCCAGCGCCGAACAGGGCCCGACTAATCAGCCCCAGCATTTT. Encoded protein: CASAEQGPTNQPQHF.

The rearrangement joins TRBV19 to TRBJ2-7; 8 bases are shared with TRBD1. CDR1 is LNHDA and CDR2 is SQIVND in the germline V gene (reference sequence). The V segment lost 6 bases and the J segment 3 bases; nucleotides outside the gene matches: 10. The CDR3 totals 15 residues. The CDR3 DNA sequence: TGTGCCAGTAGACTCCACAGGGGGTATAACTACGAGCAGTACTTC. This translates into CASRLHRGYNYEQYF.

The DNA for the CDR3 is TGTGCCAGCAGTCCACTCCATGGGACAGTCAACGAGCAGTACTTC. Translation: CASSPLHGTVNEQYF. The chain couples TRBV27 to TRBJ2-7; TRBD1 agrees at 7 bases. The CDR3 runs 15 residues. The germline gives CDR1 MNHEY, CDR2 SMNVEV (reference sequence). The ends lost 5 bases at V and 5 bases at J; junction bases unmatched: 12.

The rearrangement joins TRBV6-5 to TRBJ2-2; D gene ambiguous. The CDR3 loop spans 15 amino acids. The germline gives CDR1 MNHEY, CDR2 SVGAGI. The V end lost 2 bases, the J end lost 5 bases, and 12 bases lay between the germline ends. The DNA for the CDR3 is TGTGCCAGCAGTTACCGGTCCTATAGAACCGGGGAGCTGTTTTTT. Amino acids: CASSYRSYRTGELFF.

The CDR3 region is CASSLDGHPNTEAFF. In DNA form, the CDR3 reads TGTGCCAGCAGCTTAGATGGGCATCCGAACACTGAAGCTTTCTTT. V gene TRBV11-2 combines with J gene TRBJ1-1; the D is unclear. The CDR3 sequence is 15 residues long. The V end lost 0 bases, the J end lost 1 base, and 9 bases lay between the germline ends. The germline V gene has CDR1 SGHAT and CDR2 FQNNGV. Full variable domain (missing parts from reference TRBV11-2 and TRBJ1-1): EAGVAQSPRYKIIEKRQSVAFWCNPISGHATLYWYQQILGQGPKLLIQFQNNGVVDDSQLPKDRFSAERLKGVDSTLKIQPAKLEDSAVYLCASSLDGHPNTEAFFGQGTRLTVV.

The rearrangement links TRBV5-6 to TRBJ2-3, with 9 positions matching TRBD2. The J segment lost 7 bases and the V segment lost 4 bases, leaving 16 bases of the junction unmatched. Germline CDR1 SGHDT, CDR2 YYEEEE. CDR3 size: 17 residues. CDR3 bases: TGTGCCAGCAGCCTAACTGGGAATAGCGGGGGTTCCCATACGCAGTATTTT. Residues: CASSLTGNSGGSHTQYF. Filled out from reference TRBV5-6 and TRBJ2-3, the complete variable domain reads DAGVTQSPTHLIKTRGQQVTLRCSPKSGHDTVSWYQQALGQGPQFIFQYYEEEERQRGNFPDRFSGHQFPNYSSELNVNALLLGDSALYLCASSLTGNSGGSHTQYFGPGTRLTVL.

The genes are TRBV27 and TRBJ1-1; D not resolved. The V gene lost 4 bases and the J gene lost 1 base, with 7 bases spanning the gap. The V gene's germline CDR1 is MNHEY and CDR2 SMNVEV (reference sequence). This CDR3 region has 13 residues. The CDR3 region is CASSSPGNTEAFF. In DNA form, the CDR3 reads TGTGCCAGCAGTTCTCCAGGGAACACTGAAGCTTTCTTT.

This chain uses TRBV5-1 with TRBJ1-3; D gene unclear. Trimming took 0 bases from V and 0 from J, leaving 10 bases between them. CDR3 length: 16 amino acids. Germline CDR1 is SGHRS and CDR2 is YFSETQ. In DNA, the CDR3 is TGCGCCAGCAGCTTGGAGGTCCGGGGCTCTGGAAACACCATATATTTT. This codes for CASSLEVRGSGNTIYF.